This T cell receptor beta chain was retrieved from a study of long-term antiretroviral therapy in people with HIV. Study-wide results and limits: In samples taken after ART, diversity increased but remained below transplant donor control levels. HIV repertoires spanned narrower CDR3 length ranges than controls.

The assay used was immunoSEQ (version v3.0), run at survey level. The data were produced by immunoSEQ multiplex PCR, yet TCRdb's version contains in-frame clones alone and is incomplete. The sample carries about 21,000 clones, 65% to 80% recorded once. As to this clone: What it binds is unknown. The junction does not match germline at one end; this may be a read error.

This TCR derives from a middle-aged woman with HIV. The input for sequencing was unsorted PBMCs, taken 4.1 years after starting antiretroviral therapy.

For the CDR3, the DNA is TGTGCCAGCTCGCCACAAGGGCCCCTTGGCGGAACTGAAGCTTTCTTT. Protein sequence: CASSPQGPLGGTEAFF. The chain has TRBV18 and TRBJ1-1, with unresolved D. The germline CDR1 and CDR2 sequences are KGHSH and LQKENI. The CDR3 has 16 amino acids.